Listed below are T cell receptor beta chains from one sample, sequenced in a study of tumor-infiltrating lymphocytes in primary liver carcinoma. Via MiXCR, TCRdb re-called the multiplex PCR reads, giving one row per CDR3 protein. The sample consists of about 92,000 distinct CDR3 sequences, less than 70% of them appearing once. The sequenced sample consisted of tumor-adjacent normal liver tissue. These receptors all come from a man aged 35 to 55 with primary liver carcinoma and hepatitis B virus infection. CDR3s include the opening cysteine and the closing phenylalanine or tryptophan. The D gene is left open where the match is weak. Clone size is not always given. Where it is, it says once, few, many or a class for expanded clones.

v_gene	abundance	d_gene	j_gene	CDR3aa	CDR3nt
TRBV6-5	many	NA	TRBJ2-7	CASSYSGEGPAEQYF	TGTGCCAGCAGTTACTCGGGCGAGGGGCCTGCCGAGCAGTACTTC
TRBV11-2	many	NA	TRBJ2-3	CASSLEGYADTQYF	TGTGCCAGCAGCTTAGAAGGGTATGCAGATACGCAGTATTTT
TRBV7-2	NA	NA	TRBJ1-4	CASRGVGEKLFF	TGTGCCAGCAGAGGAGTCGGGGAAAAACTGTTTTTT
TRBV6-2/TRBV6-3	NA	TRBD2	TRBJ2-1	CVSSITGGVFSNEQCF	TGTGTCAGCAGTATAACGGGAGGGGTTTTCTCTAATGAGCAGTGCTTC
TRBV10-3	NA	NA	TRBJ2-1	CAISESLDGTGNEQFF	TGTGCCATCAGTGAGTCCTTGGACGGGACGGGAAATGAGCAATTCTTC
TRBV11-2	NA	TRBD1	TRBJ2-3	CASKVLRMTGGTVTQYF	TGTGCCAGCAAGGTTCTACGGATGACAGGGGGCACAGTTACGCAGTATTTT
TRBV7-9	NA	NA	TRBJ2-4	CASSLRPGSLLAKNIQYF	TGTGCCAGCAGCTTACGACCCGGGTCGTTACTAGCCAAAAACATTCAGTACTTC
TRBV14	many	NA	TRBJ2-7	CASSRRGLAYEQYF	TGTGCCAGCAGCCGGAGGGGTTTGGCTTACGAGCAGTACTTC
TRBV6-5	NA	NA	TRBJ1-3	CASGLFNGDTIYF	TGTGCCAGCGGGTTGTTCAACGGGGACACCATATATTTT
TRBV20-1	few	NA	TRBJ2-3	CSAPLPDTQYF	TGCAGTGCTCCCCTTCCCGATACGCAGTATTTT
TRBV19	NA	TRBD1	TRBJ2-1	CASSIWHGQGVGNEQFF	TGTGCCAGTAGTATCTGGCATGGTCAGGGGGTCGGCAATGAGCAGTTCTTC
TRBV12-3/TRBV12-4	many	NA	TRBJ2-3	CASSPRGDTQYF	TGTGCCAGCAGCCCGCGGGGAGATACGCAGTATTTT
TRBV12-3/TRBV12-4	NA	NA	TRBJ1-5	CVRSFSRGAVGNQPQHF	TGTGTCAGAAGTTTCTCGAGGGGGGCCGTTGGCAATCAGCCCCAGCATTTT
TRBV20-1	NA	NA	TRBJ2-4	CSAKGPASHSKNIQYF	TGCAGTGCTAAGGGACCGGCCAGCCATTCCAAAAACATTCAGTACTTC
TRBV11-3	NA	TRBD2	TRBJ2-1	CASSLTSRSPYNEQFF	TGTGCCAGCAGCTTGACTAGCAGGAGCCCCTACAATGAGCAATTCTTC
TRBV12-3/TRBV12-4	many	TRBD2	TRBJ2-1	CASGKSGITFF	TGTGCCAGCGGAAAGAGCGGGATTACGTTCTTC
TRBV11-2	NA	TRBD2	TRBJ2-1	CASSLWTSWNYEQLF	TGTGCCAGCAGCTTGTGGACTAGCTGGAACTATGAGCAGCTCTTC
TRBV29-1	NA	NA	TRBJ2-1	CSVEDRRRVNERFF	TGCAGCGTTGAAGACCGTAGAAGAGTAAATGAGCGGTTTTTC
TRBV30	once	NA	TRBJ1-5	CVWRKGANQPQHF	TGTGTCTGGAGAAAAGGGGCCAATCAGCCCCAGCATTTT
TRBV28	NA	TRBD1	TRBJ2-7	CASTVRDRGDGQYF	TGTGCCAGCACCGTTCGGGACAGGGGTGACGGGCAGTACTTC
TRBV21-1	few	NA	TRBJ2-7	CASSTKTGGHEQYF	TGTGCCAGCAGCACCAAAACAGGGGGCCACGAGCAGTACTTC
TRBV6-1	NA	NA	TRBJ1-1	CASRAGILTETFF	TGTGCCAGCAGGGCTGGGATATTGACTGAAACTTTCTTT
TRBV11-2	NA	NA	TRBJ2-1	CASSYGGRQGYNEPFF	TGTGCCAGCAGCTACGGGGGGAGACAGGGCTACAATGAGCCGTTCTTC
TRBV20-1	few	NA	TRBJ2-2	CSASGTNTGELFF	TGCAGTGCTAGCGGGACGAACACCGGGGAGCTGTTTTTT
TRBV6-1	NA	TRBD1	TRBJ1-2	CASNGQGVGYTF	TGTGCCAGCAACGGACAGGGTGTGGGCTACACCTTC
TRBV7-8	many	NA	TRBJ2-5	CASSPLYSTQETQYF	TGTGCCAGCAGCCCCCTCTACAGTACTCAAGAGACCCAGTACTTC
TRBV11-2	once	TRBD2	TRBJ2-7	CASSTPSGYYERYF	TGTGCCAGCAGCACCCCTAGCGGGTACTACGAGCGGTACTTC
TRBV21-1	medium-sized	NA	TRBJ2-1	CASSKEAGGSNEQFF	TGTGCCAGCAGCAAAGAGGCGGGAGGTAGCAATGAGCAGTTCTTC
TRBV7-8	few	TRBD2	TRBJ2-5	CASSILSGRGGETQYF	TGTGCCAGCAGCATCTTAAGCGGGAGGGGAGGGGAGACCCAGTACTTC
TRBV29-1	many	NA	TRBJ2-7	CSVYDSRFYEQYF	TGCAGCGTTTACGATTCTAGGTTCTACGAGCAGTACTTC
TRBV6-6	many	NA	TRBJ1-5	CASSYPRGGNQPQHF	TGTGCCAGCAGTTACCCCCGGGGGGGAAATCAGCCCCAGCATTTT
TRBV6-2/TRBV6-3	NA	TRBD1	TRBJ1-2	CASNPEGALFRYGYTF	TGTGCCAGCAATCCAGAGGGGGCACTCTTCAGGTATGGCTACACCTTC
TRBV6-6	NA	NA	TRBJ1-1	CASGPTPGTEAFF	TGTGCCAGCGGCCCGACACCTGGCACTGAAGCTTTCTTC
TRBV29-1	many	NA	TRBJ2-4	CSVEGGTKNIQYF	TGCAGCGTCGAGGGGGGGACCAAAAACATTCAGTACTTC
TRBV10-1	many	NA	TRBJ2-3	CASSESGTSTDTQYF	TGCGCCAGCAGTGAATCCGGGACTAGCACAGATACGCAGTATTTT
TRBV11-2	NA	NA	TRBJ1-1	CASRLDRTLSTEAFF	TGTGCCAGCCGGTTAGATCGCACTCTGAGCACTGAAGCTTTCTTT
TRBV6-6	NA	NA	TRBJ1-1	CVSSQSTEAIF	TGTGTCAGCAGTCAAAGCACTGAAGCTATCTTT
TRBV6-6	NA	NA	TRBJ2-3	CASSLTDGGIDTPYF	TGTGCCAGCAGTCTCACCGACGGGGGCATAGATACGCCGTATTTT
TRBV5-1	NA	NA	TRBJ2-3	CASNLLVGADTQYF	TGCGCCAGCAACTTACTGGTGGGCGCAGATACGCAGTATTTT
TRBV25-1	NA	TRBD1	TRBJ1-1	CTSSSTGDTEAFF	TGTACCAGCAGCTCCACAGGGGACACTGAAGCTTTCTTT
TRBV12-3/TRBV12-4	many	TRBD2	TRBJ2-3	CASSLEGLRYF	TGTGCCAGCAGTTTAGAGGGACTAAGGTATTTT
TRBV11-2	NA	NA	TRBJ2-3	CASSLVQGRTDTEYF	TGTGCCAGCAGCTTAGTACAGGGGAGGACAGATACAGAGTATTTT
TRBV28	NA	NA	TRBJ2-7	CVSSSPGGKGRNEQYF	TGTGTCAGCAGTTCCCCCGGTGGGAAGGGACGGAACGAGCAGTACTTC
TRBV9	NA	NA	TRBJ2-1	CVSSVGVTTDNEQFF	TGTGTCAGCAGCGTAGGGGTAACTACCGACAATGAGCAGTTCTTC
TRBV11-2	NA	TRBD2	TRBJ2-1	CVSSSGLAGEYNEQFF	TGTGTCAGCAGCTCGGGATTAGCGGGAGAATACAATGAGCAGTTCTTC
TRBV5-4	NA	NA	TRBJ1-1	CVSSVGSGTWNTEAFF	TGTGTCAGCAGCGTTGGTTCCGGGACATGGAACACTGAAGCTTTCTTT
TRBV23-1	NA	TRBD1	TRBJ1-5	CASRRDRGCNQPQHF	TGCGCCAGCAGACGGGACAGGGGTTGCAATCAGCCCCAGCATTTT
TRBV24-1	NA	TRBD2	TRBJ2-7	CATSSRTSNHEQYF	TGTGCCACCAGTTCCAGGACTAGCAACCACGAGCAGTACTTC